This T cell receptor (beta chain) stems from a study of blood T cells in healthy people across ages. The CDR3 runs to 13 residues. Germline V gene lookup returns CDR1 MNHNY and CDR2 SVGAGI (reference sequence). V was clipped by 6 bases and J by 12 bases; unmatched bases: 9. About this clonotype itself: Its antigen is unidentified.

Then a second PCR, running about 6 to 12 cycles, was carried out with a sample-barcoded 5' primer and a J-beta primer mix. Each cDNA molecule was tagged by a template-switch adaptor with 12 random nucleotides. TCRdb reprocessed the 5' RACE reads with MiXCR, giving one entry per CDR3 protein. The sample lists approximately 690,000 distinct CDR3 sequences, 40% to 45% occurring once. Overall study results and limits: Unsorted PBMCs prevented conclusive naive versus antigen-experienced comparison. Donors of long life had a larger count of naive CD4+ cells and greater diversity than aged donors.

Isolation per sample recovered at least 6 million PBMCs. This TCR was recovered from an elderly man in good health. V gene TRBV6-6 combines with J gene TRBJ1-4; 8 bases map to TRBD1. Source material: blood. Here the CDR3 reads CASSRPDRGELFF. The CDR3 nucleotides are TGTGCCAGCAGCCGACCCGACAGGGGCGAACTGTTTTTT.